Below, 3 T cell receptor beta chains from the same sample are listed, as sequenced in a study of blood T cell repertoires in COVID-19. Method: immunoSEQ multiplex PCR; TCRdb's copy keeps in-frame clones and lacks some. The table lists about 160,000 clones, roughly 90% of them singletons. The sequenced sample was PBMCs or T cells enriched from blood (not recorded which). All receptors come from a woman in her forties or fifties who had recovered from COVID-19.

This rearrangement joins TRBV28 to TRBJ2-4; tentative D call: TRBD1 (6 bases). The CDR3 contains 14 residues. The ends were cut back, 2 bases at V and 1 base at J, with 6 bases in the middle. CDR1 MDHEN and CDR2 SYDVKM come from the germline V gene. Here the CDR3 reads CASSLTGAKNIQYF. In DNA form, the CDR3 reads TGTGCCAGCAGTTTAACAGGGGCCAAAAACATTCAGTACTTC.

V is TRBV30 and J is TRBJ1-5; D gene unclear. Germline V lookup: CDR1 GTSNPN, CDR2 SVGIG (reference sequence). Trimming stripped 1 base from V and 7 bases from J, with 11 bases between. The CDR3 has 13 residues. The CDR3 loop reads CAWSGRAEQPQHF. CDR3 in DNA: TGTGCCTGGAGTGGGAGGGCCGAGCAGCCCCAGCATTTT.

This clone was counted only a few times. The chain recombines TRBV7-8 with TRBJ2-3; perhaps TRBD2 as D (6 bases). Germline values: CDR1 SGHVS, CDR2 FQNEAQ. The CDR3 consists of 15 residues. The ends were cut back, 2 bases at V and 4 bases at J, with 13 bases in the middle. The CDR3 region is CASSLNLARADTQYF. The CDR3 DNA sequence: TGTGCCAGCAGCTTAAATCTAGCGCGGGCAGATACGCAGTATTTT.